Each of the 27 T cell receptor beta chains below was sequenced from the same sample in a study of cytotoxic CD8 clonotypes in ibrutinib-treated CLL. Some clones are missing from TCRdb's copy, which holds only in-frame ones; the method was immunoSEQ multiplex PCR. Among under 200,000 clones listed, roughly 77% were seen once. The sample here was PBMCs, taken after 12 months of ibrutinib treatment. These receptors originate from a human donor with chronic lymphocytic leukemia.

The chain has TRBV21-1 and TRBJ2-7; TRBD1 reflects the table's D call only, with no check against the DNA. TRBV21-1 is tagged as a pseudogene. CDR3 size: 15 residues. The CDR3 region is CASTVPGQGVHEQYF. The DNA of the CDR3 is TGTGCCAGCACCGTGCCGGGACAGGGTGTTCACGAGCAGTACTTC.

This rearrangement joins TRBV6-1 to TRBJ1-2, with D maybe TRBD1 (6 bases). The ends were cut back, 1 base at V and 4 bases at J, with 13 bases in the middle. The CDR3 extends over 15 amino acids. CDR1 and CDR2 from the germline V gene are MNHNS and SASEGT. In nucleotides, the CDR3 is TGTGCCAGCAGTGAAGGGGGGGGCGCGGTCTATGGCTACACCTTC. Encoded protein: CASSEGGGAVYGYTF.

The chain carries TRBV18 and TRBJ1-1; 11 nucleotides line up with TRBD1. CDR3 size: 14 residues. Losses at the gene ends were 6 bases for V and 5 bases for J; bases not matched to a gene: 5. Germline V lookup: CDR1 KGHSH, CDR2 LQKENI. CDR3 residues: CASSPGQGVTEAFF. The CDR3 DNA follows: TGTGCCAGCTCGCCGGGACAGGGGGTAACTGAAGCTTTCTTT.

CDR3: CASSQDRGREAKNIQYF. The CDR3, as DNA: TGCGCCAGCAGCCAAGATCGGGGGAGGGAGGCCAAAAACATTCAGTACTTC. The V gene is TRBV4-1, the J gene TRBJ2-4; 7 positions agree with TRBD2. The V segment lost 0 bases and the J segment 1 base; nucleotides outside the gene matches: 6. The CDR3 has 17 amino acids. CDR1 is MGHRA, CDR2 YSYEKL, per germline.

The table lists this clone with a count of one. The rearrangement uses TRBV4-3 and TRBJ2-2; 10 bases are a match to TRBD2. Germline values: CDR1 LGHNA, CDR2 YSLEER. CDR3 length equals 15 residues. V lost 8 bases and J lost 7; bases outside the gene matches: 10. In DNA form, the CDR3 reads TGCGCCAGCCGGGGGAGCGGGAGGGGAGGCGGGGAGCTGTTTTTT. Encoded protein: CASRGSGRGGGELFF.

V gene TRBV7-2 combines with J gene TRBJ2-7; unclear D gene. The CDR3 spans 13 residues. CDR1 and CDR2 (germline): SGHTA, FQGNSA. Trimming stripped 5 bases from V and 4 bases from J, with 12 bases between. This CDR3 is CASSPPHLYEQYF. The DNA of the CDR3 is TGTGCCAGCAGCCCCCCCCACTTATACGAGCAGTACTTC.

V gene TRBV4-1 combines with J gene TRBJ1-3; maybe TRBD1 (5 bases). V lost 3 bases and J 0 bases, leaving 15 bases between the germline ends. CDR3 size: 17 residues. Germline CDR1 MGHRA, CDR2 YSYEKL. CDR3 protein: CASSQGPTGGSGNTIYF. The CDR3 DNA reads TGCGCCAGCAGCCAGGGTCCCACTGGGGGCTCTGGAAACACCATATATTTT.

The chain carries TRBV18 and TRBJ1-2; a weak D match, TRBD1 (6 bases). In germline, CDR1 is KGHSH, CDR2 LQKENI. The CDR3 length is 14 residues. V lost 0 bases and J lost 8, with 13 bases in between. CDR3 sequence reads: CASSPPNRVTGYTF. The CDR3 DNA follows: TGTGCCAGCTCACCACCGAACAGGGTCACCGGCTACACCTTC.

This clone was detected only a few times. This chain joins TRBV5-1 and TRBJ2-1; 11 positions agree with TRBD2. The V gene end was trimmed by 4 bases and the J gene end by 3 bases; junction bases not matched to a gene: 9. CDR3 size: 17 residues. CDR1 and CDR2 (germline): SGHRS, YFSETQ. CDR3: CASSTGLAGAFYNEQFF. DNA for the CDR3: TGCGCCAGCAGCACCGGACTAGCGGGTGCCTTCTACAATGAGCAGTTCTTC.

The V and J genes are TRBV6-5 and TRBJ2-7; TRBD2 matches at 7 bases. The CDR3 length is 15 residues. CDR1 is MNHEY, CDR2 SVGAGI, per germline. V dropped 0 bases and J dropped 2; count of bases not matched to a gene: 4. The CDR3 DNA reads TGTGCCAGCAGTTACTCTGGGGCGGGGGCCTACGAGCAGTACTTC. Amino acid sequence: CASSYSGAGAYEQYF.

J is TRBJ1-2 and V is TRBV27; perhaps TRBD1 as D (5 bases). CDR1 is MNHEY and CDR2 is SMNVEV in the germline V gene (reference sequence). V lost 0 bases to trimming and J lost 7 bases, with 15 bases between them. CDR3 size: 15 residues. CDR3: CASSLSRDRRGGYTF. The CDR3 coding sequence is TGTGCCAGCAGTTTATCTAGGGACCGAAGGGGTGGCTACACCTTC.

This clone came up a few times. V usage is TRBV28 and J usage is TRBJ1-1; D gene unclear. Germline V lookup: CDR1 MDHEN, CDR2 SYDVKM. The V end lost 10 bases, the J end lost 3 bases, and 12 bases lay between the germline ends. This CDR3 has 12 amino acids. CDR3 DNA: TGTGCCACCCTGGGCGGGTACACTGAAGCTTTCTTT. It specifies CATLGGYTEAFF. The entire variable domain, with the rest obtained from reference TRBV28 and TRBJ1-1, is as follows: DVKVTQSSRYLVKRTGEKVFLECVQDMDHENMFWYRQDPGLGLRLIYFSYDVKMKEKGDIPEGYSVSREKKERFSLILESASTNQTSMYLCATLGGYTEAFFGQGTRLTVV.

The chain carries TRBV6-5 and TRBJ2-7; tentative D call: TRBD1 (6 bases). Germline CDR1 is MNHEY and CDR2 is SVGAGI. The CDR3 length is 14 residues. V lost 0 bases and J lost 10, with 16 bases in between. The CDR3 loop is CASSYSGVTGRQYF. CDR3 DNA: TGTGCCAGCAGTTACTCGGGAGTCACAGGGCGACAGTACTTC.

The CDR3 loop is CASSQELITYEQYF. CDR3 coding DNA: TGCGCCAGCAGCCAAGAGCTAATTACCTACGAGCAGTACTTC. The V gene is TRBV4-1, the J gene TRBJ2-7; D not resolved. The CDR3 has 14 residues. The germline V gene has CDR1 MGHRA and CDR2 YSYEKL. Trimming left V 0 bases short and J 2 bases short, with 8 bases between.

The chain employs TRBV28 and TRBJ1-1; a possible D gene is TRBD1 (6 bases). The CDR3 is 16 amino acids. V gave up 9 bases and J gave up 0 bases, with 20 bases separating them. The germline V gene has CDR1 MDHEN and CDR2 SYDVKM. CDR3: CASHRAAGDLNTEAFF. The DNA of the CDR3 is TGTGCCAGTCATAGAGCGGCAGGGGACCTGAACACTGAAGCTTTCTTT.

The chain combines TRBV30 with TRBJ2-7, with a weak D call TRBD1 (5 bases). Germline CDR1 is GTSNPN and CDR2 is SVGIG (reference sequence). With 4 bases removed from V and 0 bases from J, the gap between germline ends came to 10 bases. The CDR3 runs 13 residues. This chain's CDR3 is CAWTRVGSYEQYF. In DNA form, the CDR3 reads TGTGCCTGGACCAGGGTGGGCTCCTACGAGCAGTACTTC. The full variable domain, completed using reference TRBV30 and TRBJ2-7, is SQTIHQWPATLVQPVGSPLSLECTVEGTSNPNLYWYRQAAGRGLQLLFYSVGIGQISSEVPQNLSASRPQDRQFILSSKKLLLSDSGFYLCAWTRVGSYEQYFGPGTRLTVT.

The chain links TRBV28 to TRBJ2-7, with TRBD1 matching 9 bases. V was pared by 4 bases and J by 4 bases, with 26 bases of the junction left unmatched. In germline, CDR1 is MDHEN, CDR2 SYDVKM. The CDR3 contains 21 residues. CDR3 in DNA: TGTGCCAGCAGTTACCCGGGACAGGGCCTGAAGGTTGTGATGGAGAGGTACGAGCAGTACTTC. Its protein product is CASSYPGQGLKVVMERYEQYF.

Only a few counts were recorded for this clone. The chain is built from TRBV6-1 and TRBJ1-2; 10 bases match TRBD1. Germline lookup yields CDR1 MNHNS and CDR2 SASEGT. The CDR3 consists of 16 residues. Trimming took 0 bases from V and 7 from J; bases not matched to a gene: 8. The CDR3 bases are TGTGCCAGCAGTGAAGCGGGGACAGGGGTGCATCGTGGCTACACCTTC. It encodes CASSEAGTGVHRGYTF.

The chain is built from TRBV7-8 and TRBJ2-1; 8 positions match TRBD1. The CDR3 has 15 residues. From germline, CDR1 is SGHVS and CDR2 FQNEAQ. Germline trimming cut 7 bases from V and 6 bases from J; bases unmatched to any gene: 11. The DNA of the CDR3 is TGTGCCAGCACCCCGGGGACAGGCGGTTTCAATGAGCAGTTCTTC. Translated: CASTPGTGGFNEQFF.

This clone was observed a single time. The chain joins TRBV5-3 to TRBJ1-2, with D unclear. TRBV5-3 is annotated as an ORF whose role is uncertain. The CDR3 has 17 amino acids. V dropped 3 bases and J dropped 4 bases, with 22 bases sitting between them. The CDR3 region is CARSSQSPSRVSYGYTF. CDR3 nucleotides: TGTGCCAGAAGCTCACAATCACCGTCCCGAGTGTCCTATGGCTACACCTTC.

This chain connects TRBV19 to TRBJ1-1, with no clear D. Germline loops: CDR1 LNHDA, CDR2 SQIVND (reference sequence). Trimming removed 4 bases from V and 1 base from J, with 4 bases in between. This CDR3 has 12 amino acids. In DNA, the CDR3 is TGTGCCAGTAGTAAGGGGAACACTGAAGCTTTCTTT. Its protein product is CASSKGNTEAFF.

The chain joins TRBV28 to TRBJ1-4; possible D gene TRBD1, 5 bases. With 5 bases removed from V and 4 bases from J, the gap between germline ends came to 14 bases. Germline CDR1 and CDR2: MDHEN and SYDVKM. This CDR3 is built from 15 residues. CDR3 amino acids: CASSPQGRVNEKLFF. CDR3 DNA sequence: TGTGCCAGCAGTCCCCAGGGCAGGGTTAATGAAAAACTGTTTTTT.

The chain links TRBV9 to TRBJ2-7, with 9 bases lining up with TRBD1. Germline-derived CDR1 and CDR2 are SGDLS and YYNGEE. V lost 0 bases to trimming and J lost 5 bases; unmatched junction nucleotides: 6. The CDR3 extends over 15 amino acids. CDR3 sequence reads: CASSVEGTGRDEQYF. The CDR3 DNA sequence: TGTGCCAGCAGCGTAGAGGGGACAGGGAGGGACGAGCAGTACTTC. The entire variable domain, with the rest obtained from reference TRBV9 and TRBJ2-7, is as follows: DSGVTQTPKHLITATGQRVTLRCSPRSGDLSVYWYQQSLDQGLQFLIQYYNGEERAKGNILERFSAQQFPDLHSELNLSSLELGDSALYFCASSVEGTGRDEQYFGPGTRLTVT.

The chain employs TRBV2 and TRBJ1-2; tentatively, D is TRBD1 (5 bases). The CDR3 totals 15 residues. Germline V gene sequence: CDR1 SNHLY, CDR2 FYNNEI. V was clipped by 4 bases and J by 4 bases, with 16 bases between them. CDR3 DNA sequence: TGTGCCAGCAGTGTTCAGGGACTGTCAAGCTATGGCTACACCTTC. It yields the protein CASSVQGLSSYGYTF. The complete variable domain, with remaining parts taken from reference TRBV2 and TRBJ1-2, reads EPEVTQTPSHQVTQMGQEVILRCVPISNHLYFYWYRQILGQKVEFLVSFYNNEISEKSEIFDDQFSVERPDGSNFTLKIRSTKLEDSAMYFCASSVQGLSSYGYTFGSGTRLTVV.

This clone was detected only a few times. The rearrangement joins TRBV27 to TRBJ2-7; TRBD2 matches 8 bases. Germline CDR1 and CDR2: MNHEY and SMNVEV (reference sequence). Germline trimming cut 6 bases from V and 1 base from J; bases unmatched to any gene: 11. The CDR3 loop spans 16 amino acids. In DNA, the CDR3 is TGTGCCAGCAGGGCAAGCTACGGGACTAGGTCCTACGAGCAGTACTTC. Protein: CASRASYGTRSYEQYF.

The chain has TRBV4-3 and TRBJ2-1; D unclear. Trimming removed 4 bases from V and 9 bases from J, with 13 bases in between. Germline CDR1 LGHNA, CDR2 YSLEER. The length of the CDR3 is 13 residues. CDR3 in DNA: TGCGCCAGCAGCCCACTGAGGTTGGGTGAGCAGTTCTTC. It encodes CASSPLRLGEQFF.

This chain uses TRBV6-5 with TRBJ2-7, with a possible D match to TRBD1 (5 bases). The V and J ends lost 0 bases and 1 base respectively, with 7 bases between them. This CDR3 spans 14 amino acids. The germline CDR1 and CDR2 sequences are MNHEY and SVGAGI. CDR3 loop: CASSYSTDSYEQYF. The DNA for the CDR3 is TGTGCCAGCAGTTACTCGACAGATTCCTACGAGCAGTACTTC.